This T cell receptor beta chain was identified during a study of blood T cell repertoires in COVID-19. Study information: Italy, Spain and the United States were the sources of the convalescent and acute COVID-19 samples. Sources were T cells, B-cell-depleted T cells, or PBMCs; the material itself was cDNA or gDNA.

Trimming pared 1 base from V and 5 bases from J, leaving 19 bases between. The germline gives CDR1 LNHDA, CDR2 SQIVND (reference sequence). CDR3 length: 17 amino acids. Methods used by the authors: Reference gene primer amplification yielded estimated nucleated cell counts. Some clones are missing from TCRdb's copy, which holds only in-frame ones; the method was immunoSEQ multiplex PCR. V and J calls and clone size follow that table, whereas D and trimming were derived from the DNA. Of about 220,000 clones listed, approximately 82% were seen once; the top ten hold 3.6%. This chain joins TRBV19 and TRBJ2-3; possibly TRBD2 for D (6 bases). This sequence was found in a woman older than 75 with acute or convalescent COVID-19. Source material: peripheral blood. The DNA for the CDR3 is TGTGCCAGTAGTATAGGTTCGACTACGGGGGTGGGAGATACGCAGTATTTT. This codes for CASSIGSTTGVGDTQYF.